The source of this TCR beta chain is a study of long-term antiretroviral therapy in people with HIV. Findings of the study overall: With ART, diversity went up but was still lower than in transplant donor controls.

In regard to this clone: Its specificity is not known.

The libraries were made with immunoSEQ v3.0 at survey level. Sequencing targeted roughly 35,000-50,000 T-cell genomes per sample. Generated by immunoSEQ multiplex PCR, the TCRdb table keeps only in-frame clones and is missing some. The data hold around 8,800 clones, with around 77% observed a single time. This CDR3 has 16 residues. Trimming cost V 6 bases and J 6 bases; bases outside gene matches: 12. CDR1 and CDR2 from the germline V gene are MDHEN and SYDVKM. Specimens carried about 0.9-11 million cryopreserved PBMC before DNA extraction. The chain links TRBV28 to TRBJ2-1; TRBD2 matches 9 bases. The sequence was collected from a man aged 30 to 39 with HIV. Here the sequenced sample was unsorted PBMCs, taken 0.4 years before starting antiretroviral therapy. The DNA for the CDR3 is TGTGCCAGCAGAGTAGCGGGGGATACGGCCGTCAATGAGCAGTTCTTC. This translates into CASRVAGDTAVNEQFF.